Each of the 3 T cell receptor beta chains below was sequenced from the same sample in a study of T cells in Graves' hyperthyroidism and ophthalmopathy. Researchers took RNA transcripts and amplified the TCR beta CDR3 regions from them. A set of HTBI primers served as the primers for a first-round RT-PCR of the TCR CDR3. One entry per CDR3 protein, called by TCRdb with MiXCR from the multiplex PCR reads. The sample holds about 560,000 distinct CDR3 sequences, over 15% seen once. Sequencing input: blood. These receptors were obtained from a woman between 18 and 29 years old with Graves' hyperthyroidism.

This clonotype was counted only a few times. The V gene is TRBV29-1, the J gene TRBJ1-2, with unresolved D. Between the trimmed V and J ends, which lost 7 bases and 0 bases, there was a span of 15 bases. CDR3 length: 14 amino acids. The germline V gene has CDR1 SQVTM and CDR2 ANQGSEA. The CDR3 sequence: CSAQLWPANYGYTF. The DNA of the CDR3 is TGCAGCGCTCAGTTGTGGCCTGCTAACTATGGCTACACCTTC.

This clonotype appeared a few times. CDR3 sequence reads: CASRGRGHEQYF. The CDR3 DNA is TGCGCCAGCAGGGGCAGGGGCCACGAGCAGTACTTC. The J gene is TRBJ2-7, the V gene TRBV5-1; possibly TRBD1 for D (6 bases). The CDR3 is 12 amino acids. V lost 5 bases to trimming and J lost 5 bases, with 11 bases between them. The germline V gene encodes CDR1 SGHRS and CDR2 YFSETQ.

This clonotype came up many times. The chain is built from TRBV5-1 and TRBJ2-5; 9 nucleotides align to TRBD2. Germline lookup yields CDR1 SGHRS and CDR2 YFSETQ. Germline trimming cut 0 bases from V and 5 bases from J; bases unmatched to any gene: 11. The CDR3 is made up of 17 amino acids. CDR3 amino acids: CASSLGLAGSIRETQYF. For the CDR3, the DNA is TGCGCCAGCAGCTTGGGGCTAGCGGGATCGATCAGGGAGACCCAGTACTTC.